This T cell receptor beta chain was retrieved from a study of cytomegalovirus exposure and HLA in healthy donors (dated by TCRdb to 2015 to 2018). A note on the overall study: In an earlier analysis of under 600 of the donors, less than 350 Gb of sequence data and some 100 million unique TCR beta sequences from about 179 million T cells were reported. An early release covering roughly 580 HLA-typed donors comprised about 300 gigabases of sequencing data and tens of millions of unique TCR sequences. Of the roughly 400 genotyped donors, approximately 83% fell in the genetic ancestry cluster associated with self-reported Caucasian donors. The study aimed to test whether cataloging public T cell receptors could reveal signatures of past pathogen exposure. The study profiled the T cell repertoires of hundreds of subjects by immunosequencing and related them to cytomegalovirus serostatus. In addition to the first cohort of 500 to 850 subjects, a separate validation cohort of 120 different subjects was used. To predict cytomegalovirus infection status, the study combined high-throughput TCR immunosequencing, statistical association of individual TCRs with disease status, and machine learning. A later analysis re-analyzed previously published TCR beta repertoires from about 730 donors and added high-resolution HLA genotyping to study TCR occurrence patterns. The later analysis used no new phenotypic data to find candidate immune exposures, relying instead on TCR beta sequences and their occurrence across donors. An earlier analysis of 587 of the donors used high-throughput TCR beta sequencing to judge whether each TCR beta V gene segment behaved as functional or pseudogenic. Donor age, sex, ethnicity and CMV serostatus were collected together with the repertoire data. A later genetic analysis used genome-wide SNP genotypes for about 60% of the 666 donors, treating that subset as a discovery cohort. Every repertoire in the discovery cohort had been generated on one and the same sequencing platform. Both class I and class II loci were covered by HLA typing, at four-digit resolution. Typing coverage varied by locus: about 620-640 donors for A, B, C, DRB1 and DQB1; approximately 500 for DQA1; approximately 570 for DPA1; about 450 for DPB1. Several DR-DQ haplotypes were treated as single units for association and clustering because of strong linkage in the cohort. Among roughly 400 genotyped donors of the cohort, an average of roughly 230,000 unique TCR beta nucleotide sequences was sequenced per donor, of which about 18% were non-productive. What the authors observed across the whole study: Linkage disequilibrium might explain the correlated functional status among segregating V segments, but an unknown experimental factor could not be ruled out. Because HLA typing was unavailable for some donors at each locus, only the typed subset was used in association tests. According to a later analysis, parvovirus B19, influenza, CMV and Epstein-Barr virus appeared linked to several top co-occurrence clusters. An earlier analysis of approximately 600 of the donors showed that most TCR beta V segments appeared in productive rearrangements either about 90% or about 30% of the time, which broadly matched IMGT annotations. Across donors, most TCR sequences were observed very rarely, whereas some public TCRs were present in many individuals. Some IMGT-functional V segments, including TRBV6-2 and TRBV6-3, could not be told apart with the 87-base-pair reads, so those segments were excluded. The earlier analysis of 587 of the donors excluded 15 to 20 rarely observed V segments, including chromosome 9 orphons, because counts were too low. A later analysis associated 16,951 TCR beta sequences with specific HLA alleles at a false discovery rate of 0.05. A further reported finding was that TCR beta sequences accurately predicted the HLA-A and HLA-B alleles for most subjects in the first cohort. A later analysis found that HLA-associated TCR beta chains were more clonally expanded and had lower generation probabilities than equally common non-associated chains. For the cohort, immune exposure information was limited to CMV serostatus. Roughly uniform sequencing depth across donors was assumed in presence/absence analyses, although this assumption may not hold. A later genetic analysis reported fewer N-insertions in productive TCRs among donors in an Asian-associated ancestry cluster than the approximately 700-donor mean. Most CMV-associated TCR beta chains appeared to be HLA-restricted in a later analysis, and the HLA associations seemed to be driven largely by CMV exposure. Three of the identified cytomegalovirus-associated TCR beta chains were confirmed in vitro to be specific for cytomegalovirus antigens. Cytomegalovirus status was reported to be diagnosed by the classifier with high specificity and sensitivity in both the original and validation cohorts. In a later analysis, TCR association rates were found to vary across HLA loci, with the most associated TCRs seen for DRB1 alleles and the fewest for HLA-C alleles. According to the authors, the approach could potentially be generalized to other disease states and immunological phenotypes. The sequencing pipeline was judged likely to have produced a cluster of highly shared sequence variants as a technical artifact. This cohort had only TCR beta chains sequenced, and the lack of alpha or paired-chain data limited which features could be detected. The study gave a list of about 170 TCR beta chains associated with cytomegalovirus. Assigning TCR associations to individual alleles was difficult when HLA alleles, especially DR and DQ, strongly co-occurred. V-gene and J-gene trimming of TCR beta chains was associated with a missense DCLRE1C variant in a later genetic analysis, and the association was replicated in an independent cohort.

The cohort was made up of around 720 healthy bone marrow donors. Cohort members were all nominally healthy when sampled, although unrecorded immune exposures were likely present. The donor tested CMV seropositive, placing the donor among the 289 seropositive members of the cohort. Every donor gave a peripheral blood sample, and the peripheral blood mononuclear cells from that sample were used for TCR beta sequencing. Genomic DNA extraction from the blood cell samples was performed with the Qiagen DNeasy Blood Extraction Kit. This clone was counted a few times. The target of this receptor is not known. One base away there is no much larger clone; base qualities are not given. The method behind the library was the immunoSEQ multiplex PCR assay. For the multiplex PCR, a mixture combining 60 forward primers for TCR Vbeta segments and 13 reverse primers for TCR Jbeta segments was used. The CDR3 region of rearranged TCR beta genes was amplified from genomic DNA by a multiplex PCR assay. The Illumina HiSeq System was used to sequence the amplified TCR beta libraries as 87-base-pair reads. From the authors' description of their analysis: In a later analysis, 77 million or so unique TCR beta chains were counted across the 500 to 700 repertoires, and about 9.9 million of these chains were shared by at least two donors. To remove PCR and sequencing errors, raw reads were error-corrected and collapsed into unique sequences using a nearest-neighbor algorithm that merged closely related sequences. To assign V, D and J gene segments, CDR3 sequences were aligned to IMGT reference sequences. For a sequence to be retained, a match of at least six nucleotides was required to both a V gene segment and a J gene segment. A rearrangement was called productive if the CDR3 had no stop codons and remained in frame with V and J, and every other rearrangement was called non-productive. Following IMGT convention, CDR3 was defined as the stretch from the second conserved V-encoded cysteine up to the conserved J-encoded phenylalanine. In an earlier analysis of 500 to 650 of the donors, sequences lacking an unambiguous match to a single V gene segment were excluded. An earlier analysis of 587 of the donors called V segments functional above 56.7% productive rearrangements and segregating when the between-donor standard deviation exceeded 5%. To diagnose cytomegalovirus status from the catalog of TCR beta chain sequences, a statistical classification framework was built. In a later analysis, TCR nucleotide sequences were compared against IMGT/GENE-DB human TR gene sequences so that V and J genes could be assigned. The TCRdist pipeline was used in a later analysis to assign CDR3 sequences and most-parsimonious VDJ recombination scenarios. A later analysis defined each TCR beta chain by its CDR3 amino acid sequence plus V-gene family, and excluded reads lacking a unique V-gene family. As a way to deal with suspected cross-contamination and a sequencing artifact, a later analysis dropped roughly 620 nucleotide sequences that were highly shared and had low generation probability. For each public chain, a later analysis derived a clonal expansion index from normalized ranks of inferred template counts within each repertoire. Generation probabilities in a later analysis came from a VDJ recombination model fitted to out-of-frame rearrangements, and those results were checked against IGoR. In a later analysis, hypergeometric tests were used to score TCR-TCR, TCR-HLA and TCR-CMV co-occurrence, with a repertoire-size bias correction applied to TCR pairs. To estimate false discovery rates, a later analysis permuted the HLA or CMV assignments 20 times. In a later analysis, co-occurring TCRs were grouped using DBSCAN, and TCRdist sequence similarity was added for clustering within HLA-allele-positive subsets. For co-occurrence clustering, repertoires with fewer than 30,000 or more than 120,000 public chains were excluded, along with roughly 5 repertoires with anomalous nucleotide sharing. Not all clones reach the TCRdb copy of this immuneACCESS table, which keeps in-frame sequences only. Checked studies attribute under half of the gap to unresolved V genes and leave the rest unexplained. D and trimming were read from the DNA, whereas the V and J calls and clone size are those reported in that table. The sample contains tens of thousands of clones, around 70% of them found a single time. About a fifth of the sample belongs to the ten largest clones.

CDR1 and CDR2 are read off the germline V gene as SNHLY and FYNNEI. Trimming removed 8 bases from V and 2 bases from J, leaving 11 bases between the germline ends. There are 13 amino acids in the CDR3, from cysteine to phenylalanine inclusive. Only CDR3 DNA remains: 39 bases, in frame from the first base. The sequencing sample was made of PBMCs. The clonotype originates from a man in his forties in good health and CMV-seropositive. The rearrangement joined TRBV2 to TRBJ2-3, with no D gene named confidently. The CDR3 reads as follows: CASRNSYTDTQYF. The DNA sequence is given as TGTGCCAGCCGTAATAGCTACACAGATACGCAGTATTTT.